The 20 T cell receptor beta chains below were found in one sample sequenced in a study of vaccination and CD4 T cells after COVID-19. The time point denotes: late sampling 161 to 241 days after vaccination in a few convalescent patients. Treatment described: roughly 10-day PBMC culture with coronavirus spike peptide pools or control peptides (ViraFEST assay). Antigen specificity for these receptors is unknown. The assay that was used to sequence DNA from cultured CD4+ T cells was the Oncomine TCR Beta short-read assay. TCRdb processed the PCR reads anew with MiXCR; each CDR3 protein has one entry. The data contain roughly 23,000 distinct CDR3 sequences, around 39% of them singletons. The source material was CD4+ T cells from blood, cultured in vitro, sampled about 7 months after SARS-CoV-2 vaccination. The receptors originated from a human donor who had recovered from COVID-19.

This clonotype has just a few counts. The DNA for the CDR3 is TGTGCCAGCAGCTCCAAGGAGGGACCAAGCTCCTATAATTCACCCCTCCACTTT. Protein product: CASSSKEGPSSYNSPLHF. The rearrangement joins TRBV7-2 to TRBJ1-6; the D gene is possibly TRBD1 (5 bases). The length of the CDR3 is 18 residues. Germline V gene sequence: CDR1 SGHTA, CDR2 FQGNSA. V was shortened by 4 bases and J by 0 bases, with 16 bases between the two germline ends.

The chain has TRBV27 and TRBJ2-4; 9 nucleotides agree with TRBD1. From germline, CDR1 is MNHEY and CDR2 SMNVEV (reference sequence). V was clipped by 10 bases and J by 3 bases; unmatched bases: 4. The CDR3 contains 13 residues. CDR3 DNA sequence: TGTGCCACATTGGACAGGGGCAAAAACATTCAGTACTTC. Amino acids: CATLDRGKNIQYF.

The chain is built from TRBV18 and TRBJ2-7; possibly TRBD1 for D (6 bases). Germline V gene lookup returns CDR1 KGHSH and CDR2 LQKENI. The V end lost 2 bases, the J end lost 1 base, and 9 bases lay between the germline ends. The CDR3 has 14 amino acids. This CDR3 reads CASSPLGQSYEQYF. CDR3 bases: TGTGCCAGCTCACCATTAGGACAGTCCTACGAGCAGTACTTC.

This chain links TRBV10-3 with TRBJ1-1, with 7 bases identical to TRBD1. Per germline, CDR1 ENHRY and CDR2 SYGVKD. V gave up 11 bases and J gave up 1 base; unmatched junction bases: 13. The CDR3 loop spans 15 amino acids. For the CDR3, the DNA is TGTGCCTCCCAGGTTCGACAGGGTGCGAACACTGAAGCTTTCTTT. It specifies CASQVRQGANTEAFF.

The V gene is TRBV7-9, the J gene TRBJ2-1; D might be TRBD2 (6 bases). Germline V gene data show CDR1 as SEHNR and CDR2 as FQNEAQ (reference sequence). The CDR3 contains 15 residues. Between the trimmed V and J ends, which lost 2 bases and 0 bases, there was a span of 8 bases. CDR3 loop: CASSLLRDSYNEQFF. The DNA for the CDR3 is TGTGCCAGCAGCTTATTGCGGGACTCCTACAATGAGCAGTTCTTC.

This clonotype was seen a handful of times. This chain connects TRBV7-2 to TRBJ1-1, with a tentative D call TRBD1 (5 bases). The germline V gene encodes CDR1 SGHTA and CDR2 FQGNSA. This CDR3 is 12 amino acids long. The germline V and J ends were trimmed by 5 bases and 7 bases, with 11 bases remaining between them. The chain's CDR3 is CASSLPDNEAFF. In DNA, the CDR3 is TGTGCCAGCAGCCTTCCGGACAATGAAGCTTTCTTT.

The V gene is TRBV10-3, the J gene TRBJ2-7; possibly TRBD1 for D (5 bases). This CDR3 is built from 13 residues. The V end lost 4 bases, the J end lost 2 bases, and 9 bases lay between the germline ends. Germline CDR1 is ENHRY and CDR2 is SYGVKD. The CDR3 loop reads CAISVQGTYEQYF. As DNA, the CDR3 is TGTGCCATCAGTGTCCAGGGCACCTACGAGCAGTACTTC.

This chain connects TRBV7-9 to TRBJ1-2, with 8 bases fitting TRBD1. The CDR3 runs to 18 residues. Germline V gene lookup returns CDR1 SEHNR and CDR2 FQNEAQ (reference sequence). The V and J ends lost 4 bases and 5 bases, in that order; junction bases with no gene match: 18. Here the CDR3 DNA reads TGTGCCAGCAGCTCGCATTTGGACAGGGCTTATGGTCCTTATGGCTACACCTTC. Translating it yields CASSSHLDRAYGPYGYTF.

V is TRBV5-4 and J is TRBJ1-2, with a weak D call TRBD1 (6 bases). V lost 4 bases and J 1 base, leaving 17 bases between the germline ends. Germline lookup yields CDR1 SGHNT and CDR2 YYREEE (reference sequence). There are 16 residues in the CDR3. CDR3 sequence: CASSAPRTADNYGYTF. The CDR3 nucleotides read TGTGCCAGCAGCGCTCCCCGGACAGCCGATAACTATGGCTACACCTTC.

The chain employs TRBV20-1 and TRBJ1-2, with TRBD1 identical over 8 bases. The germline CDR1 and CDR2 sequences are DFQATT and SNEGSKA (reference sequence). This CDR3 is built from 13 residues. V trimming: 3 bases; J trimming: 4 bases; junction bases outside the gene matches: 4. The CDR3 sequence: CSARETGGYGYTF. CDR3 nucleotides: TGCAGTGCTAGGGAAACAGGGGGCTATGGCTACACCTTC.

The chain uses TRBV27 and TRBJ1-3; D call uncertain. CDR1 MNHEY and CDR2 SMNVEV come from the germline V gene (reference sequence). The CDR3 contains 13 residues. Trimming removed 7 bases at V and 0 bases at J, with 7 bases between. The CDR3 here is CASKASSGNTIYF. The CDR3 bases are TGTGCCAGCAAGGCAAGCTCTGGAAACACCATATATTTT.

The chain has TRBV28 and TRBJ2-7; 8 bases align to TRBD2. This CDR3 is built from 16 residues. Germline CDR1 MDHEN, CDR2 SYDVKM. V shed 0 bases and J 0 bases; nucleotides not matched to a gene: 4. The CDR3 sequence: CASSLWGGRNSYEQYF. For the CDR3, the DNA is TGTGCCAGCAGTTTATGGGGCGGGAGGAACTCCTACGAGCAGTACTTC. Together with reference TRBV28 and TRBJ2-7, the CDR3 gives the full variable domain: DVKVTQSSRYLVKRTGEKVFLECVQDMDHENMFWYRQDPGLGLRLIYFSYDVKMKEKGDIPEGYSVSREKKERFSLILESASTNQTSMYLCASSLWGGRNSYEQYFGPGTRLTVT.

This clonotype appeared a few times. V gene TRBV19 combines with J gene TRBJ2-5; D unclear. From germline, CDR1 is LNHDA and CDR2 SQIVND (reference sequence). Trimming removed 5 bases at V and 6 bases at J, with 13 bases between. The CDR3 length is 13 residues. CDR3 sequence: CASSDMGGQTQYF. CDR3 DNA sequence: TGTGCCAGTAGTGACATGGGTGGCCAGACCCAGTACTTC.

CDR3 residues: CASSSQQGAGNEQFF. The DNA for the CDR3 is TGTGCCAGCAGTTCGCAACAGGGGGCCGGTAATGAGCAGTTCTTC. The rearrangement links TRBV6-5 to TRBJ2-1; the match to TRBD1 covers 9 bases. Trimming at V came to 4 bases and at J to 7 bases, leaving 8 bases not matched to a gene. The CDR3 has 15 amino acids. The germline gives CDR1 MNHEY, CDR2 SVGAGI.

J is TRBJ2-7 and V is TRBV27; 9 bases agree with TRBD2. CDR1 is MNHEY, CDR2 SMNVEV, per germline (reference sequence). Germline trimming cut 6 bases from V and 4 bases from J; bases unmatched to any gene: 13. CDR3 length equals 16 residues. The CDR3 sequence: CASSLVRGSGSYEQYF. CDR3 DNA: TGTGCCAGCAGCTTGGTGCGCGGTAGCGGGAGTTACGAGCAGTACTTC.

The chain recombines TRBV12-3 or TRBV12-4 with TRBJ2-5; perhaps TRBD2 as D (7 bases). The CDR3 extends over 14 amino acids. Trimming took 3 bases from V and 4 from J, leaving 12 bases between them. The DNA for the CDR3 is TGTGCCAGCAGTTTTACAGGGAGGGGAGAGACCCAGTACTTC. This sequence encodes CASSFTGRGETQYF.

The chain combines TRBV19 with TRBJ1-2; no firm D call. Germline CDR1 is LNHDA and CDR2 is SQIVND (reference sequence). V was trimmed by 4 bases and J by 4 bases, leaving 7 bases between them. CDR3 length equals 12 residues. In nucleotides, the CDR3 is TGTGCCAGTAGTACCTACTCCTATGGCTACACCTTC. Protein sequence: CASSTYSYGYTF.

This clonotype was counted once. The chain's CDR3 is CASSTAVSYEQYF. Here the CDR3 DNA reads TGTGCCAGTAGTACAGCGGTTTCCTACGAGCAGTACTTC. The chain employs TRBV19 and TRBJ2-7, with a weak D call TRBD2 (5 bases). The CDR3 loop spans 13 amino acids. Trimming pared 4 bases from V and 1 base from J, leaving 8 bases between. The germline V gene has CDR1 LNHDA and CDR2 SQIVND (reference sequence). The whole variable domain, remainder taken from reference TRBV19 and TRBJ2-7, is DGGITQSPKYLFRKEGQNVTLSCEQNLNHDAMYWYRQDPGQGLRLIYYSQIVNDFQKGDIAEGYSVSREKKESFPLTVTSAQKNPTAFYLCASSTAVSYEQYFGPGTRLTVT.

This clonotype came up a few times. CDR3 nucleotide sequence: TGTGCCAGCAGTGAAAGGTGGGGACTAGCGGGAGGGCCCATAGTACGTGACGAGCAGTACTTC. Amino acids: CASSERWGLAGGPIVRDEQYF. This rearrangement joins TRBV6-1 to TRBJ2-7; 16 bases line up with TRBD2. The germline CDR1 and CDR2 sequences are MNHNS and SASEGT. CDR3 size: 21 residues. V was clipped by 2 bases and J by 5 bases; unmatched bases: 18.

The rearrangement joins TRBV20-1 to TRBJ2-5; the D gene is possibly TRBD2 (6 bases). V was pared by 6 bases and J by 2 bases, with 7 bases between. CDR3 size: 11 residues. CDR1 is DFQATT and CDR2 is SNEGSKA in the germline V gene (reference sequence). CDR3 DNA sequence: TGCAGTGCCGGGACTCAAGAGACCCAGTACTTC. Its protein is CSAGTQETQYF.